This record concerns one T cell receptor (beta chain) sequence. This CDR3 contains 11 residues. Trimming took 3 bases from V and 11 from J, leaving 10 bases between them. This entry is derived from a study of blood T cell repertoires in COVID-19. Study details: The United States, Italy and Spain were the sources of the acute and convalescent COVID-19 samples. Nucleic acid was either cDNA or gDNA, and it came from T cells, B-cell-depleted T cells, or PBMCs.

In the study's own analysis: It was from reference gene primer amplification that nucleated cell counts were estimated. Method: immunoSEQ multiplex PCR; TCRdb's copy keeps in-frame clones and lacks some. D and trimming were read from the DNA, whereas the V and J calls and clone size are those reported in that table. The table lists roughly 230,000 clones, roughly 80% of them singletons. Sequenced input: peripheral blood. The sequence came from a man between 45 and 60 years old with active or convalescent COVID-19. The rearrangement links TRBV12-3 or TRBV12-4 to TRBJ1-1; tentatively, D is TRBD1 (6 bases). The CDR3 DNA sequence: TGTGCCAGCAGTTTTGAAAGGGGGGCTTTCTTT. Amino acids: CASSFERGAFF.